This T cell receptor (beta chain) was sequenced during a study of cytomegalovirus exposure and HLA in healthy donors listed by TCRdb under 2017. About the full investigation: According to an earlier analysis of 450 to 650 of the donors, about 190 million T cells yielded roughly 100 million unique TCR beta sequences and 250 to 350 Gb of sequence data. Approximately 330 gigabases of sequencing data and 70 million to 100 million unique TCR sequences made up an early release that covered approximately 700 HLA-typed donors. Of the approximately 370 genotyped donors, over 80% were placed in the genetic ancestry cluster associated with self-reported Caucasian donors. The study aimed to test whether cataloging public T cell receptors could reveal signatures of past pathogen exposure. The study used immunosequencing to profile the T cell repertoires of about 670 subjects and linked those repertoires to cytomegalovirus serostatus. Besides the first cohort of roughly 640 subjects, a separate validation cohort made up of over 95 different subjects was used. To predict cytomegalovirus infection status, the study brought together high-throughput TCR immunosequencing, statistical association of individual TCRs with disease status, and machine learning. To study patterns of TCR occurrence, a later analysis re-analyzed previously published TCR beta repertoires from around 700 donors and added high-resolution HLA genotyping. The later analysis used no new phenotypic data to find candidate immune exposures, relying instead on TCR beta sequences and their occurrence across donors. To decide whether each TCR beta V gene segment behaved as functional or pseudogenic, an earlier analysis of approximately 590 of the donors relied on high-throughput TCR beta sequencing. Donor age, sex, ethnicity and CMV serostatus were compiled together with the repertoire data. Genome-wide SNP genotypes for about 55% of the roughly 670 donors were used in a later genetic analysis, which treated that subset as a discovery cohort. All discovery cohort repertoires had been generated using a single sequencing platform. Both class I and class II loci were covered by HLA typing, at four-digit resolution. Typing coverage varied by locus: roughly 620-640 donors for A, B, C, DRB1 and DQB1; 522 for DQA1; nearly 610 for DPA1; 400 to 480 for DPB1. Roughly 5 DR-DQ haplotypes were treated as single units for association and clustering because of strong linkage in the cohort. Across roughly 420 genotyped donors of the cohort, an average of approximately 220,000 unique TCR beta nucleotide sequences per donor were sequenced, and approximately 17% of those sequences were non-productive.

V loses 7 bases, J loses 1 base, and the germline ends lie 16 bases apart. The CDR1 and CDR2 encoded by the germline V gene (reference sequence) are MNHNY and SVGAGI. Reading from cysteine to phenylalanine, the CDR3 counts 15 amino acids. Only CDR3 DNA remains: 45 bases, in frame from the first base. Study-wide conclusions, independent of this receptor: Because counts were too low, some 17 rarely observed V segments, including chromosome 9 orphons, were left out of the earlier analysis of a few hundred of the donors. Cytomegalovirus status was reported to be diagnosed by the classifier with high specificity and sensitivity in both the original and validation cohorts. In a later genetic analysis, fewer N-insertions in productive TCRs were reported among donors in an Asian-associated ancestry cluster than the roughly 670-donor mean. A later analysis associated 17,000 or so TCR beta sequences with specific HLA alleles at a false discovery rate of 0.05. Three of the identified cytomegalovirus-associated TCR beta chains were confirmed in vitro to be specific for cytomegalovirus antigens. According to a later analysis, most CMV-associated TCR beta chains appeared to be HLA-restricted, and the HLA associations seemed to be driven largely by CMV exposure. Assigning TCR associations to individual alleles was difficult when HLA alleles, especially DR and DQ, strongly co-occurred. Correlated functional status among segregating V segments might be attributable to linkage disequilibrium, but an unknown experimental factor could not be ruled out. While some public TCRs were present in many individuals, most TCR sequences turned up only very rarely across donors. The study gave a list of about 170 TCR beta chains associated with cytomegalovirus. According to the authors, the approach could potentially be generalized to other disease states and immunological phenotypes. A further reported finding was that TCR beta sequences accurately predicted the HLA-A and HLA-B alleles for most subjects in the first cohort. Only TCR beta chains were sequenced in this cohort, and the absence of alpha or paired-chain data limited detectable features. In a later analysis, HLA-associated TCR beta chains showed more clonal expansion and lower generation probabilities than non-associated chains that were equally common. In a later analysis, TCR association rates were found to vary across HLA loci, with the most associated TCRs seen for DRB1 alleles and the fewest for HLA-C alleles. In an earlier analysis of 587 of the donors, most TCR beta V segments appeared in productive rearrangements about 87% or about 30% of the time, broadly matching IMGT annotations. The sequencing pipeline was judged likely to have produced a cluster of highly shared sequence variants as a technical artifact. V-gene and J-gene trimming of TCR beta chains was associated with a missense DCLRE1C variant in a later genetic analysis, and the association was replicated in an independent cohort. Some IMGT-functional V segments, including TRBV6-2 and TRBV6-3, could not be told apart with the 87-base-pair reads, so those segments were excluded. Immune exposure information for the cohort was limited to CMV serostatus. Presence/absence analyses assumed roughly uniform sequencing depth across donors, an assumption that may not hold. Because some donors lacked HLA typing at each locus, the association tests relied only on the typed subset. Several of the top co-occurrence clusters appeared to be linked to parvovirus B19, influenza, CMV and Epstein-Barr virus, according to a later analysis.

In total, more than 500 healthy bone marrow donors made up the cohort. All cohort members were sampled while nominally healthy, although unrecorded immune exposures were likely present. The donor was CMV seronegative and was included in the group of under 450 seronegative cohort members. A peripheral blood sample was collected from each donor, and TCR beta sequencing was performed on peripheral blood mononuclear cells. The Qiagen DNeasy Blood Extraction Kit was used to extract genomic DNA from the blood cell samples. The library was built by means of the immunoSEQ multiplex PCR assay. The multiplex PCR relied on a mix of 60 forward primers for TCR Vbeta segments and 13 reverse primers for TCR Jbeta segments. A multiplex PCR assay on genomic DNA amplified the CDR3 region of rearranged TCR beta genes. The Illumina HiSeq System was used to sequence the amplified TCR beta libraries as 87-base-pair reads. The authors' analysis ran thus. A later analysis tallied 75 million to 95 million unique TCR beta chains across the 666 repertoires, and approximately 11 million of those chains were shared by two or more donors. Raw reads were error-corrected and collapsed into unique sequences with a nearest-neighbor algorithm that merged closely related sequences to remove PCR and sequencing errors. Alignment of CDR3 sequences to IMGT reference sequences was used to assign V, D and J gene segments. For a sequence to be retained, at least a six-nucleotide match to both a V gene segment and a J gene segment was required. A rearrangement was called productive if the CDR3 had no stop codons and remained in frame with V and J, and every other rearrangement was called non-productive. Following IMGT convention, CDR3 was defined as the stretch from the second conserved V-encoded cysteine to the conserved J-encoded phenylalanine. Sequences without an unambiguous match to a single V gene segment were excluded from the earlier analysis of about 630 of the donors. In an earlier analysis of 587 of the donors, V segments were called functional above 56.7% productive rearrangements and were called segregating when the between-donor standard deviation exceeded 5%. A statistical classification framework was built for diagnosing cytomegalovirus status from the catalog of TCR beta chain sequences. V and J gene assignment, in a later analysis, came from comparing TCR nucleotide sequences with IMGT/GENE-DB human TR gene sequences. Using the TCRdist pipeline, a later analysis assigned CDR3 sequences along with most-parsimonious VDJ recombination scenarios. In a later analysis, every TCR beta chain was defined by the combination of its CDR3 amino acid sequence and its V-gene family, and reads without a unique V-gene family were dropped. In a later analysis, 500 to 700 highly shared, low-generation-probability nucleotide sequences were removed to address suspected cross-contamination and a sequencing artifact. In a later analysis, a clonal expansion index was calculated for each public chain from normalized within-repertoire ranks of inferred template counts. Generation probabilities in a later analysis came from a VDJ recombination model fitted to out-of-frame rearrangements, and those results were checked against IGoR. A later analysis scored TCR-TCR, TCR-HLA and TCR-CMV co-occurrence with hypergeometric tests, applying a repertoire-size bias correction to TCR pairs. In a later analysis, false discovery rates were estimated by permuting HLA or CMV assignments 20 times. In a later analysis, co-occurring TCRs were grouped with DBSCAN, and TCRdist sequence similarity was added when clustering was performed within HLA-allele-positive subsets. Co-occurrence clustering excluded repertoires with fewer than 30,000 or more than 120,000 public chains, plus five with anomalous nucleotide sharing. The table comes from immuneACCESS by way of TCRdb, which keeps in-frame sequences with V and J called. Part of the clones is missing from these tables; in studies checked, under half for an unresolved V gene and the rest for unknown reasons. V and J calls and clone size are copied from that table; D and trimming were computed from the DNA. The sample includes about 200,000 clones, with roughly 85% observed a single time. The ten largest clonotypes hold about 2.5% of the sample.

Details on this clone: Its binding antigen is unknown. Per-base quality was not reported, and no clone a single base away is much larger than it.

The chain joins TRBV6-6 to TRBJ1-1, and possibly TRBD1, on 5 matching bases. The sample comprised PBMCs. The TCR was taken from a woman aged 45-65 years in good health and CMV-seronegative. Here is the DNA: TGTGCCAGCACCTCACCCAGGGTAAAGAACACTGAAGCTTTCTTT. Its translation reads: CASTSPRVKNTEAFF.